Listed below are T cell receptor beta chains from one sample, sequenced in a study of blood T cell repertoires in COVID-19. The method was immunoSEQ multiplex PCR; TCRdb's version includes in-frame clones alone and lacks a portion of them. The sample has some 140,000 clones; 70% to 85% are singletons. Sequencing was done on a sample of peripheral blood. The source of these receptors is a man in his 60s who had recovered from COVID-19. Both conserved end residues are trimmed from each CDR3. The order of the fields is clone size, CDR3 length, V gene, CDR3 protein. Size is omitted from some rows. Given values are once, few, many or a class for expanded clones.

-	13	TRBV18	ASSQEGLAYNEQF
-	11	TRBV6-2/TRBV6-3	ASSLDRYNEQF
-	12	TRBV9	ASSVRGGGDTQY
-	10	TRBV12-3/TRBV12-4	ASTAGYQPQH
-	11	TRBV10-1	ASRDREDTEAF
few	14	TRBV27	ASSPLTGEDYNEQF
-	13	TRBV9	ASSVTSKRAGELF
-	15	TRBV4-2	ASSQDSYGGSNEKLF
-	13	TRBV9	ASSVGVGLGYGYT
-	12	TRBV30	AWTSGSTTGELF
many	11	TRBV2	ASSKGQNTEAF
-	14	TRBV7-2	AIRPGDRVMNTEAF
-	14	TRBV25-1	ASSESQGRSSYEQY
-	13	TRBV28	ASRSTGNSYNEQF
-	15	TRBV19	ASSIMGQGAYPGELF
few	13	TRBV5-1	ASSFTGTGDEKLF
-	12	TRBV7-2	ASSEGTVQETQY
-	12	TRBV19	ASSMGQGDYGYT
few	11	TRBV11-2	ASSPGQGKGQF
-	12	TRBV7-2	ASSPQGASDTIY
-	11	TRBV5-8	ASSLESGEKLF
-	9	TRBV5-1	ASSPGGGYT
-	12	TRBV30	AWSAGANTGELF
once	15	TRBV6-4	ASRETTGGVGHTEAF
-	15	TRBV27	ASREGTGGSGANVLT
-	10	TRBV3-1/TRBV3-2	ASSAGYNEQF
medium-sized	9	TRBV20-1	SAGGTIGYT
-	12	TRBV24-1	ATSDPTRTDTQY
-	11	TRBV19	ASSIFPDTEAF
-	13	TRBV19	ASSAGGGYQETQY
once	11	TRBV20-1	SASPHRRDEQY
-	10	TRBV29-1	SVEPETGPQF
-	12	TRBV28	ASSLSGGNYGYT
-	12	TRBV7-2	ASSSGHSSYEQY
once	12	TRBV5-6	ASSPTGQPYGYT
-	13	TRBV5-8	ASSSPKAGSETQY
-	13	TRBV4-3	ASSQDLGTGYGYT
-	11	TRBV27	ASSFPPYNEQF